This T cell receptor (beta chain) was captured by sequencing in a study of regulatory T cells in long-lasting Graves disease. In the study overall: Persistent Graves' disease meant over 5 years of antithyroid drugs with positive TSH receptor antibodies.

Both iRepertoire HTBI primers and Arm-PCR of CDR3 regions were used to build the TCR beta libraries. TCRdb analysed the multiplex PCR reads with MiXCR anew, one entry per CDR3 protein. The sample consists of 300,000 to 500,000 distinct CDR3 sequences, more than 20% of them appearing once. The CDR3 covers 14 residues. The germline gives CDR1 MDHEN, CDR2 SYDVKM. V gave up 6 bases and J gave up 7 bases, with 13 bases separating them. Study results and limitations: The work looked only at peripheral blood and did not look at thyroid tissue. In persistent patients, shared public clonotypes (under 3,000) outnumbered those in new patients (roughly 870). Persistent disease showed a preference for TRBV28, TRBJ1-2 and TRBJ2-5.

This clonotype was counted at least ten times. Its antigen is still unknown. The time point is: persistent/refractory GD, antithyroid drugs over 5 years with positive TRAb. The TCR library was made from RNA that had been extracted from PBMCs in TRIzol. The J gene is TRBJ1-6, the V gene TRBV28; D is uncertain. Sequenced here: peripheral blood mononuclear cells (PBMCs), sampled when the disease was refractory, from a patient treated with antithyroid drugs. This sequence was found in a female donor with Graves disease. The CDR3 coding sequence is TGTGCCAGCAGCCCGGTCTTACGAAATTCACCCCTCCACTTT. Its protein is CASSPVLRNSPLHF.